The 6 T cell receptor beta chains presented below share a single source sample, sequenced in a study of blood T cell repertoires in COVID-19. Some clones are missing from TCRdb's copy, which holds only in-frame ones; the method was immunoSEQ multiplex PCR. Of a few hundred thousand clones in the sample, roughly 85% are singletons; the top ten hold around 2.5%. Sequencing input: PBMCs or T cells enriched from blood (not recorded which). The receptors were gathered from a woman in her forties or fifties who had recovered from COVID-19.

This chain joins TRBV19 and TRBJ2-1; 16 bases map to TRBD2. Germline-derived CDR1 and CDR2 are LNHDA and SQIVND (reference sequence). The CDR3 is made up of 17 amino acids. Trimming at V came to 5 bases and at J to 6 bases, leaving 7 bases not matched to a gene. The CDR3 loop reads CASSSPGLAGGINEQFF. CDR3 DNA: TGTGCCAGTAGTTCGCCGGGACTAGCGGGAGGGATCAATGAGCAGTTCTTC.

The chain uses TRBV5-4 and TRBJ1-1, with D perhaps matching TRBD1 (6 bases). CDR1 is SGHNT, CDR2 YYREEE, per germline (reference sequence). V was clipped by 1 base and J by 4 bases, with 8 bases between them. The CDR3 totals 13 residues. The CDR3 spells CASSLKGGTEAFF. DNA of the CDR3: TGTGCCAGCAGCTTGAAAGGGGGCACTGAAGCTTTCTTT.

In nucleotides, the CDR3 is TGCGCCAGCAGCCAAGATTTGGCTAGCGGCAAAGAGACCCAGTACTTC. Translation gives CASSQDLASGKETQYF. The chain recombines TRBV4-3 with TRBJ2-5; 7 nucleotides match TRBD2. The CDR3 extends over 16 amino acids. Per the germline V gene, CDR1 is LGHNA and CDR2 is YSLEER. With V trimmed by 0 bases and J by 3 bases, 7 bases remained unmatched.

The chain couples TRBV11-2 to TRBJ1-1, with D possibly matching TRBD1 (5 bases). The CDR3 is 13 amino acids. Trimming stripped 1 base from V and 5 bases from J, with 8 bases between. Germline V gives CDR1 SGHAT, CDR2 FQNNGV. In DNA form, the CDR3 reads TGTGCCAGCAGCTTAGCGGCAGGGACTGAAGCTTTCTTT. Amino acids: CASSLAAGTEAFF.

The rearrangement uses TRBV2 and TRBJ1-4; the D gene is possibly TRBD1 (6 bases). Germline CDR1 and CDR2: SNHLY and FYNNEI. The germline V and J ends were trimmed by 5 bases and 7 bases, with 17 bases remaining between them. CDR3 length: 15 residues. The CDR3 DNA reads as TGTGCCAGCAGTTTTGAAAGGGGGATAGGTGAAAAACTGTTTTTT. The encoded protein is CASSFERGIGEKLFF.

This clone was counted between two and nine times. The chain employs TRBV7-2 and TRBJ1-5; no firm D call. The V end lost 3 bases, the J end lost 6 bases, and 15 bases lay between the germline ends. In germline, CDR1 is SGHTA, CDR2 FQGNSA. This CDR3 region has 15 residues. The CDR3 reads CASSFALETGQPQHF. The CDR3 DNA reads TGTGCCAGCAGCTTTGCCCTTGAGACTGGTCAGCCCCAGCATTTT.